This TCR beta chain came from a study of T cell responses to AZD1222 COVID-19 vaccine. Comment on this clone: Its specificity is not known. Germline and junction disagree at one end, which may indicate a read error.

TCRdb keeps only in-frame clones here, not all; method: immunoSEQ multiplex PCR. The data contain 110,000 to 150,000 clones, 70% to 90% of them singletons. Study-wide findings and caveats: Across the whole spike, CD4 TCRs peaked at regions 160-218 and 743-854. Clonal diversity was possibly underestimated, and white British individuals and females predominated among donors. An increase in Spike-specific TCR breadth and depth was observed after two AZD1222 doses. The study sampled repertoires only after the peak T cell response.

This CDR3 spans 15 amino acids. Germline lookup yields CDR1 SSHAT and CDR2 FNYEAQ (reference sequence). Sequenced material: peripheral blood, taken on day 0 of AZD1222 vaccination. The chain recombines TRBV7-7 with TRBJ2-5; 8 nucleotides align to TRBD2. This sequence was found in an adult in good health. The CDR3 DNA follows: TGTGCTAGCAGCCCGGGACTAGGAGTCCAAGAGACCCAGTACTTC. Translating it yields CASSPGLGVQETQYF.